This section outlines one TCR beta chain sequence together with its context. Its target is unknown. This entry belongs to a study of shared clonotypes between healthy human individuals. Deep-level assay runs were performed. Assay used: immunoSEQ multiplex PCR; TCRdb lists only in-frame clones, some missing. The data contain approximately 1.5 million clones, under 99% of them singletons. Points from the study as a whole: Naive subsets typically showed greater estimated richness than memory subsets. The generation probabilities recorded for non-shared clonotypes fell below those of clonotypes shared by all four donors. Enrolling few donors narrowed the genetic and exposure-history diversity that was represented.

CDR1 SNHLY and CDR2 FYNNEI come from the germline V gene. This CDR3 has 14 amino acids. V was pared by 0 bases and J by 10 bases, with 7 bases of the junction left unmatched. This chain joins TRBV2 and TRBJ1-1; the match to TRBD1 covers 8 bases. The sequencing input was naive CD4+ T cells sorted from blood. Subset in this sample: CD45RA+ positively selected. The sequence was obtained from a man aged 25 to 45 in good health. CDR3 region: CASSEAFGQGAAFF. Here the CDR3 DNA reads TGTGCCAGCAGTGAAGCGTTCGGACAGGGAGCAGCTTTCTTT.